Listed below are T cell receptor beta chains from one sample, sequenced in a study of blood T cells in healthy people across ages. TCRdb ran MiXCR on the 5' RACE reads and lists one entry per CDR3 protein. The table lists some 550,000 distinct CDR3 sequences, around 50% of them singletons. The sequenced sample was blood. The receptors come from a man older than 75 in good health. CDR3s include the opening cysteine and the closing phenylalanine or tryptophan. D genes are given only for firm matches. Clone size, where shown, is once, few, many, or a class for clones that have expanded.

CASSPSQAWMNTEAFF	TGTGCCAGCAGCCCTTCCCAGGCATGGATGAACACTGAAGCTTTCTTT	-	TRBJ1-1	-	TRBV13
CATYARTSVTYEQYF	TGCGCCACCTACGCCAGGACTAGCGTTACCTACGAGCAGTACTTC	-	TRBJ2-7	TRBD2	TRBV5-1
CSVAGTGGFEQYF	TGCAGCGTCGCCGGGACAGGGGGCTTTGAGCAGTACTTC	-	TRBJ2-5	TRBD1	TRBV29-1
CASSSIASGLQYEQYF	TGTGCCAGCAGCTCGATCGCTAGCGGACTACAATACGAGCAGTACTTC	-	TRBJ2-7	TRBD2	TRBV7-2
CASSLNGGAYNEQFF	TGTGCCAGCAGTTTAAACGGGGGGGCCTACAATGAGCAGTTCTTC	-	TRBJ2-1	TRBD2	TRBV27
CAWSWGYEQYF	TGTGCCTGGAGTTGGGGGTACGAGCAGTACTTC	once	TRBJ2-7	-	TRBV30
CASSQRDPDTQYF	TGTGCCAGCAGCCAAAGAGACCCAGATACGCAGTATTTT	-	TRBJ2-3	-	TRBV3-1
CASSYSARDSHYEQYF	TGTGCCAGCAGTTACTCGGCCCGGGACAGCCACTACGAGCAGTACTTC	-	TRBJ2-7	TRBD1	TRBV6-2/TRBV6-3
CSAPRQGGQETQYF	TGCAGTGCCCCCCGACAGGGAGGTCAAGAGACCCAGTACTTC	many	TRBJ2-5	-	TRBV20-1
CASSAPAATGQETQYF	TGTGCCAGCAGCGCCCCGGCAGCGACGGGACAAGAGACCCAGTACTTC	few	TRBJ2-5	-	TRBV9
CASTLVRSEQYF	TGTGCCAGCACCTTGGTTCGGAGCGAGCAGTACTTC	-	TRBJ2-7	-	TRBV2
CAINNLAGDQETQYF	TGTGCCATCAATAACTTAGCGGGGGACCAAGAGACCCAGTACTTC	-	TRBJ2-5	TRBD2	TRBV7-9
CASSLERVSYEQYF	TGTGCCAGCAGCTTAGAACGGGTCTCCTACGAGCAGTACTTC	-	TRBJ2-7	-	TRBV7-2
CAWRLRGGWDEQFF	TGTGCCTGGAGGCTCCGGGGAGGGTGGGATGAGCAGTTCTTC	-	TRBJ2-1	TRBD2	TRBV30
CASSFEGPSTDTQYF	TGTGCCAGCAGCTTCGAGGGCCCGAGCACAGATACGCAGTATTTT	-	TRBJ2-3	-	TRBV7-2
CASSLWGAGAGNAQFF	TGTGCCAGCAGTTTATGGGGGGCCGGAGCGGGGAATGCGCAGTTCTTC	-	TRBJ2-1	-	TRBV27
CASSRGTGVPYEQYF	TGTGCCAGCAGCCGCGGGACAGGGGTTCCGTACGAGCAGTACTTC	-	TRBJ2-7	TRBD1	TRBV6-7
CASSPRTEAGHTEAFF	TGTGCCAGCAGTCCCCGGACAGAAGCAGGGCACACTGAAGCTTTCTTT	many	TRBJ1-1	-	TRBV6-6
CASSPTGLRYGYTF	TGCGCCAGCAGCCCGACAGGTCTCCGCTATGGCTACACCTTC	-	TRBJ1-2	-	TRBV4-1
CSARANRGSGCEQYF	TGCAGTGCTAGAGCTAACAGGGGATCAGGATGCGAGCAGTACTTC	-	TRBJ2-7	TRBD1	TRBV20-1
CASSPGTEYNEQFF	TGTGCCAGCAGCCCGGGTACAGAATACAATGAGCAGTTCTTC	many	TRBJ2-1	-	TRBV7-2
CASSVATGEWYEQFF	TGTGCCAGCAGCGTAGCTACCGGGGAATGGTATGAGCAGTTCTTC	few	TRBJ2-1	-	TRBV9
CSARKGVYEQYF	TGCAGTGCTAGAAAGGGGGTCTACGAGCAGTACTTC	few	TRBJ2-7	-	TRBV20-1
CASSVVSQSTQYF	TGTGCCAGCAGCGTAGTCAGCCAGTCGACGCAGTATTTT	few	TRBJ2-3	-	TRBV9
CASSPGGFGYTF	TGTGCCAGCAGCCCCGGTGGGTTTGGCTACACCTTC	-	TRBJ1-2	-	TRBV5-5
CASSALAGAYNEQFF	TGTGCCAGCAGCGCACTAGCGGGGGCGTACAATGAGCAGTTCTTC	few	TRBJ2-1	TRBD2	TRBV9
CSVAGTVTYEQYF	TGCAGCGTCGCCGGGACAGTAACCTACGAGCAGTACTTC	few	TRBJ2-7	TRBD1	TRBV29-1
CASRALVGTGGLEQYF	TGTGCCAGCAGGGCCTTAGTGGGGACAGGGGGCCTCGAGCAGTACTTC	-	TRBJ2-7	TRBD1	TRBV7-2
CASSPLSGQRTAEAFF	TGTGCCAGCAGCCCCCTGTCCGGACAGAGAACGGCTGAAGCTTTCTTT	-	TRBJ1-1	-	TRBV7-2
CASSLAWDLTEAFF	TGCGCCAGCAGCTTGGCCTGGGACCTCACTGAAGCTTTCTTT	many	TRBJ1-1	-	TRBV5-1
CASSHTGEGETQYF	TGTGCCAGCAGCCATACAGGGGAGGGCGAGACCCAGTACTTC	-	TRBJ2-5	-	TRBV5-4
CASSHGGAGELFF	TGCGCCAGCAGCCACGGGGGCGCCGGGGAGCTGTTTTTT	once	TRBJ2-2	-	TRBV5-1
CSVEQGGETQYF	TGCAGCGTTGAGCAGGGTGGTGAGACCCAGTACTTC	many	TRBJ2-5	-	TRBV29-1
CASRTDRGHNEQFF	TGTGCCAGCAGAACGGACAGGGGACACAATGAGCAGTTCTTC	many	TRBJ2-1	TRBD1	TRBV6-5
CASSTINSQNIQYF	TGTGCCAGCAGCACCATTAACTCCCAAAACATTCAGTACTTC	few	TRBJ2-4	-	TRBV14
CSASGTGGALSTDTQYF	TGCAGTGCTAGCGGGACAGGCGGCGCACTGAGCACAGATACGCAGTATTTT	few	TRBJ2-3	TRBD1	TRBV20-1
CSAQAGRGRGNTIYF	TGCAGTGCCCAAGCGGGCAGGGGGCGAGGAAACACCATATATTTT	-	TRBJ1-3	TRBD1	TRBV20-1
CASSSSPRELFF	TGTGCCAGCAGCTCTTCGCCCCGGGAGCTGTTTTTT	many	TRBJ2-2	-	TRBV6-6
CASSPRGGDTSGNTIYF	TGTGCCAGCAGCCCTCGAGGGGGGGATACCTCTGGAAACACCATATATTTT	-	TRBJ1-3	-	TRBV7-2
CASSFSARLRGTLYGYTF	TGCGCCAGCAGCTTTTCTGCTCGGCTCAGGGGGACATTATATGGCTACACCTTC	-	TRBJ1-2	TRBD1	TRBV5-1
CATKADAGGFNEQFF	TGTGCCACCAAAGCTGATGCGGGGGGCTTCAATGAGCAGTTCTTC	-	TRBJ2-1	TRBD2	TRBV15
CASSAGGMGNQPQHF	TGTGCCAGCAGTGCAGGGGGCATGGGCAATCAGCCCCAGCATTTT	once	TRBJ1-5	TRBD1	TRBV2
CSSKQGSTDTQYF	TGCAGCTCGAAACAGGGCTCCACAGATACGCAGTATTTT	-	TRBJ2-3	-	TRBV29-1
CASSQGGGSSYNEQYF	TGCGCCAGCAGCCAAGGGGGCGGGAGTTCCTACAATGAGCAGTACTTC	-	TRBJ2-7	TRBD2	TRBV4-3
CASSCPSGTGLKETQYF	TGTGCCAGCAGCTGCCCCTCCGGGACAGGGTTAAAGGAGACCCAGTACTTC	-	TRBJ2-5	TRBD1	TRBV7-2
CASSLEGLGYTF	TGTGCCAGCAGTTTAGAGGGGCTTGGCTACACCTTC	few	TRBJ1-2	-	TRBV12-3/TRBV12-4
CASGTGQGETQYF	TGTGCTAGTGGTACGGGACAGGGAGAGACCCAGTACTTC	-	TRBJ2-5	TRBD1	TRBV12-5
CSAEGRDGATNEKLFF	TGCAGTGCCGAGGGGAGGGACGGGGCAACTAATGAAAAACTGTTTTTT	-	TRBJ1-4	-	TRBV20-1
CASSFRGPYNEQFF	TGTGCCAGCAGTTTTAGGGGGCCCTACAATGAGCAGTTCTTC	-	TRBJ2-1	TRBD1	TRBV7-2
CASSSTTSGRGPDTQYF	TGTGCCAGCAGCTCGACGACTAGCGGGAGAGGTCCAGATACGCAGTATTTT	few	TRBJ2-3	TRBD2	TRBV7-2
CASSARGGWGEQYF	TGTGCCAGCAGTGCGCGGGGGGGCTGGGGAGAGCAGTACTTC	few	TRBJ2-7	TRBD2	TRBV7-8
CASSPPGVWGYTF	TGTGCCAGCAGTCCCCCCGGGGTATGGGGCTACACCTTC	many	TRBJ1-2	-	TRBV6-5
CSAGDRGDTEAFF	TGCAGTGCTGGGGACAGGGGAGACACTGAAGCTTTCTTT	few	TRBJ1-1	TRBD1	TRBV20-1
CASSQGPPTGQETQYF	TGCGCCAGCAGCCAAGGCCCACCGACAGGGCAAGAGACCCAGTACTTC	-	TRBJ2-5	TRBD1	TRBV4-3
CASSLEAGGSAFF	TGCGCCAGCAGCCTTGAAGCGGGTGGCTCAGCTTTCTTT	-	TRBJ1-1	-	TRBV4-3
CASSDPSAGGSYEQYF	TGTGCCAGCAGTGACCCCTCGGCGGGAGGATCCTACGAGCAGTACTTC	few	TRBJ2-7	TRBD2	TRBV6-2/TRBV6-3
CASSRMGQVQETQYF	TGTGCCAGCAGCCGCATGGGACAGGTCCAAGAGACCCAGTACTTC	few	TRBJ2-5	TRBD1	TRBV7-9